This T cell receptor beta chain was captured in a study of T cells after posttransplantation cyclophosphamide. This clone was counted many times. Its specificity is not known. TCRdb's copy holds only in-frame clones and misses some; the assay was immunoSEQ multiplex PCR. The sample includes some 35,000 clones, none of them occurring once. Study conclusions and caveats: Donor CD8+ memory clones often dominated recipient blood repertoires at later times.

The related graft donor's blood sample was taken on the day of bone marrow donation. Sequencing used PBMCs. This receptor was identified in a man in his thirties or forties in good health and a related stem cell transplant donor.

CDR3 in DNA: TGTGCCAGCAGCGACATAAACAATGAGCAGTTCTTC. This sequence encodes CASSDINNEQFF. The chain recombines TRBV7-6 with TRBJ2-1; no firm D call. CDR3 length: 12 amino acids. Between the trimmed V and J ends, which lost 5 bases and 5 bases, there was a span of 7 bases. CDR1 and CDR2 from the germline V gene are SGHVS and FNYEAQ. Drawing the rest from reference TRBV7-6 and TRBJ2-1, the complete variable domain is GAGVSQSPRYKVTKRGQDVALRCDPISGHVSLYWYRQALGQGPEFLTYFNYEAQQDKSGLPNDRFSAERPEGSISTLTIQRTEQRDSAMYRCASSDINNEQFFGPGTRLTVL.